This T cell receptor (beta chain) was recovered during a study of T cells in Graves' hyperthyroidism and ophthalmopathy. Overall study context: Sampling of peripheral blood happened at initial diagnosis, prior to any treatment. Study results and caveats: Most thyroid-expanded clonotypes above 0.001 were also found in blood.

Germline CDR1 is SGDLS and CDR2 is YYNGEE. The CDR3 spans 15 residues. With regard to this clonotype: Its antigen is still unknown.

Template material for amplifying TCR beta CDR3 regions consisted of RNA transcripts. HTBI primers were employed in a first-round RT-PCR of the TCR CDR3. TCRdb re-analysed the multiplex PCR reads in MiXCR, keeping a single row per CDR3 protein. Of 500,000 to 650,000 distinct CDR3 sequences in the sample, 15% to 20% were seen once. This TCR was recovered from a man in his forties with Graves' ophthalmopathy. The chain carries TRBV9 and TRBJ2-3, with D possibly TRBD1 on 5 matching bases. The J call may not be correct, given that the DNA end is closer to TRBJ1-5. The sample was blood. This CDR3 is CASSAGAGVTDTQHF. Written as DNA, the CDR3 is TGTGCCAGCAGCGCCGGAGCGGGGGTCACAGATACGCAGCATTTT.